These T cell receptor beta chains were read from a single sample in a study of technical replicates of blood from several donors. The table came from immunoSEQ multiplex PCR; TCRdb's copy has only in-frame clones and leaves some out. Here the sample spans just over 80,000 clones, roughly 94% being singletons. Sequencing was done on a sample of T cells isolated from PBMCs. The receptors shown here come from a human donor in good health. CDR3s include the opening cysteine and the closing phenylalanine or tryptophan. A D gene is named only where the DNA matches it firmly. Rows give clone size only sometimes, using once, few, many, or a class for an expanded clone.

J	V	D	size	CDR3	DNA
TRBJ2-3	TRBV30	-	-	CAAGRRGRRNTQYF	TGTGCCGCAGGCAGGAGGGGAAGGAGAAATACGCAGTATTTT
TRBJ1-5	TRBV27	-	-	CASSLSTYSNQPQHF	TGTGCCAGCAGCTTAAGCACCTATAGCAATCAGCCCCAGCATTTT
TRBJ1-5	TRBV6-5	TRBD1	-	CASSSTGESNQPQHF	TGTGCCAGCAGTTCGACAGGGGAAAGCAATCAGCCCCAGCATTTT
TRBJ2-1	TRBV29-1	-	-	CSVEGSGNEQFF	TGCAGCGTTGAAGGTAGCGGCAATGAGCAGTTCTTC
TRBJ2-7	TRBV10-3	TRBD2	-	CAISLAGGTYEQYF	TGTGCCATCAGCTTAGCGGGAGGGACCTACGAGCAGTACTTC
TRBJ1-1	TRBV6-5	-	once	CASRGQMNTEAFF	TGTGCCAGCAGAGGACAGATGAACACTGAAGCTTTCTTT
TRBJ2-7	TRBV7-2	TRBD1	-	CASSALGQKVYEQYF	TGTGCCAGCAGCGCGTTGGGACAGAAAGTCTACGAGCAGTACTTC
TRBJ1-5	TRBV4-1	TRBD1	-	CASSQHTGGGIQPQHF	TGCGCCAGCAGCCAACATACAGGGGGCGGGATACAGCCCCAGCATTTT
TRBJ1-1	TRBV13	TRBD1	-	CASSVQGARNTEAFF	TGTGCCAGCAGCGTACAGGGGGCTAGGAACACTGAAGCTTTCTTT
TRBJ2-7	TRBV28	-	-	CASSLGQAGSYEQYF	TGTGCCAGCAGTTTGGGTCAGGCAGGATCCTACGAGCAGTACTTC
TRBJ2-1	TRBV30	TRBD2	-	CAWKSGSYNEQFF	TGTGCCTGGAAGAGCGGGAGTTACAATGAGCAGTTCTTC
TRBJ2-4	TRBV6-1	-	-	CASRLPGLAKNIQYF	TGTGCCAGCAGACTTCCAGGTTTAGCCAAAAACATTCAGTACTTC
TRBJ1-5	TRBV4-2	TRBD1	-	CASSQGTGEQPQHF	TGTGCCAGCAGCCAAGGGACAGGGGAGCAGCCCCAGCATTTT
TRBJ2-5	TRBV29-1	-	-	CSVASARTALETQYF	TGCAGCGTTGCATCAGCCAGGACAGCTCTCGAGACCCAGTACTTC
TRBJ2-3	TRBV5-1	-	-	CASRLSPFTDTQYF	TGCGCCAGTCGACTTTCCCCATTCACAGATACGCAGTATTTT
TRBJ1-2	TRBV5-1	TRBD1	-	CASSLARQGWVYGYTF	TGCGCCAGCAGCTTGGCCCGACAGGGTTGGGTATATGGCTACACCTTC
TRBJ2-1	TRBV13	TRBD1	-	CASSSHRDSSYNEQFF	TGTGCCAGCAGCTCGCACCGGGACAGTTCCTACAATGAGCAGTTCTTC
TRBJ2-1	TRBV5-1	-	-	CASTLAAGYNEQFF	TGCGCCAGCACCCTAGCCGCGGGCTACAATGAGCAGTTCTTC
TRBJ2-7	TRBV4-3	TRBD1	-	CASSQDRRTGKQYF	TGCGCCAGCAGCCAAGATCGAAGGACAGGGAAGCAGTACTTC
TRBJ2-1	TRBV6-6	TRBD1	-	CASSHWTGADEQFF	TGTGCCAGCAGTCACTGGACAGGGGCCGATGAGCAGTTCTTC
TRBJ2-1	TRBV19	-	once	CASSIALGPYNEQFF	TGTGCCAGTAGTATAGCGCTGGGCCCCTACAATGAGCAGTTCTTC
TRBJ2-3	TRBV30	-	-	CAWSVVYRWTDTQYF	TGTGCCTGGAGTGTAGTCTACCGGTGGACAGATACGCAGTATTTT
TRBJ2-5	TRBV29-1	TRBD1	-	CSVGPGQLEETQYF	TGCAGCGTTGGACCGGGACAGCTAGAAGAGACCCAGTACTTC
TRBJ2-7	TRBV19	TRBD2	-	CASRSSGRTLYEQYF	TGTGCCAGTAGGTCTAGCGGGAGAACCCTCTACGAGCAGTACTTC
TRBJ1-5	TRBV28	-	few	CASSPRLATGKNQPQHF	TGTGCCAGCAGTCCGAGACTCGCGACCGGAAAAAATCAGCCCCAGCATTTT
TRBJ2-2	TRBV28	-	-	CASSSGSAEPGELFF	TGTGCCAGCAGTTCAGGTTCAGCGGAACCCGGGGAGCTGTTTTTT
TRBJ1-2	TRBV5-1	-	-	CASSFDGGAYGYTF	TGCGCCAGCAGCTTTGATGGGGGGGCCTATGGCTACACCTTC
TRBJ2-7	TRBV28	TRBD1	-	CASSTSGTGAYEQYF	TGTGCCAGCAGCACATCCGGGACAGGGGCTTACGAGCAGTACTTC
TRBJ2-3	TRBV5-4	TRBD2	-	CASSWDGLAGFSDTQYF	TGTGCCAGCAGCTGGGACGGACTAGCGGGATTTTCAGATACGCAGTATTTT
TRBJ2-7	TRBV5-8	-	-	CASSLGQMVYEQYF	TGTGCCAGCAGCTTGGGACAAATGGTCTACGAGCAGTACTTC
TRBJ2-5	TRBV7-9	TRBD2	-	CASSLVTSGRLYQETQYF	TGTGCCAGCAGCTTAGTGACTAGCGGGAGGTTATACCAAGAGACCCAGTACTTC
TRBJ1-1	TRBV27	-	-	CASGAALNTEAFF	TGTGCCAGCGGGGCAGCTTTGAACACTGAAGCTTTCTTT
TRBJ1-3	TRBV4-1	-	-	CVRGISGNTIYF	TGCGTTAGGGGTATCTCTGGAAACACCATATATTTT
TRBJ2-1	TRBV7-8	-	-	CASSLGSGRYNEQFF	TGTGCCAGCAGCTTAGGTAGCGGAAGATACAATGAGCAGTTCTTC
TRBJ2-1	TRBV5-4	TRBD1	-	CASSGSSGQNPSVQFF	TGTGCCAGCAGCGGATCTTCGGGACAGAATCCTAGTGTGCAGTTCTTC
TRBJ2-7	TRBV28	TRBD2	-	CASSKTSGRGYDEQYF	TGTGCCAGCAGCAAGACTAGCGGGAGAGGGTACGACGAGCAGTACTTC
TRBJ2-4	TRBV7-9	-	-	CASSPRGEDKNIQYF	TGTGCCAGCAGCCCCAGGGGAGAGGACAAAAACATTCAGTACTTC
TRBJ2-1	TRBV30	TRBD1	-	CAWSAGGSYNEQFF	TGTGCCTGGAGTGCAGGGGGCTCCTACAATGAGCAGTTCTTC
TRBJ1-3	TRBV27	-	once	CASRFHSGNTIYF	TGTGCCAGCAGATTCCACTCTGGAAACACCATATATTTT
TRBJ2-1	TRBV6-1	-	once	CASSQATGEQFF	TGTGCCAGCAGTCAAGCGACGGGTGAGCAGTTCTTC
TRBJ2-7	TRBV7-9	-	-	CASSLYAETSYEQYF	TGTGCCAGCAGCTTATACGCGGAGACTTCCTACGAGCAGTACTTC
TRBJ1-5	TRBV27	-	-	CASSLTGYSNQPQHF	TGTGCCAGCAGCCTAACAGGCTATAGCAATCAGCCCCAGCATTTT
TRBJ2-7	TRBV27	-	-	CASRPSLMGEQYF	TGTGCCAGCAGACCTAGCCTTATGGGGGAGCAGTACTTC
TRBJ1-2	TRBV9	TRBD1	-	CASSSRTGTGIDGYTF	TGTGCCAGCAGCTCACGTACCGGGACAGGAATAGATGGCTACACCTTC
TRBJ2-7	TRBV28	-	-	CASSSRQEQYF	TGTGCCAGCAGTTCCCGACAGGAGCAGTACTTC